This paragraph covers one T cell receptor (beta chain) sequence. Original handling: Nucleated cell number was recorded as an estimate derived from reference gene primer amplification. Method: immunoSEQ multiplex PCR; TCRdb's copy keeps in-frame clones and lacks some. From that table come the V and J calls and clone size; the DNA was used to work out D and trimming. Among 95,000 to 100,000 clones listed, approximately 91% were seen once. Germline V gives CDR1 SNHLY, CDR2 FYNNEI. Trimming removed 4 bases from V and 2 bases from J, with 12 bases in between. The CDR3 is 16 amino acids. This record comes from a study of blood T cell repertoires in COVID-19. Study details: Italy, Spain and the United States were the sources of the convalescent and acute COVID-19 samples. T cells, B-cell-depleted T cells, or PBMCs supplied cDNA or gDNA.

This sequence joins TRBV2 and TRBJ2-6; TRBD1 might be the D (6 bases). The TCR was taken from a man aged 45 to 65 with acute or convalescent COVID-19. The material sequenced was peripheral blood. This chain's CDR3 is CASSANRDTGANVLTF. In nucleotides, the CDR3 is TGTGCCAGCAGTGCTAACCGGGACACTGGGGCCAACGTCCTGACTTTC.